At least ten counts were recorded for the clone carrying this T cell receptor (beta chain). What it binds is unknown. TCRdb independently ran MiXCR on the reads; one entry per CDR3 protein. The data contain some 680,000 distinct CDR3 sequences, approximately 34% of them singletons. The data are from a study of T cell repertoires in cytomegalovirus infection. Overall study results and limits: CMV carriers having the relevant HLA were flagged by cumulative public TCR beta family frequency.

The sample comprised PBMCs. The receptor comes from a human donor in good health (CMV status not recorded). Some clones in this sample may be carry-over from other donors' samples.

CDR3 DNA: TGTGCCAGCAGCTTAGTAGGCAGGGGATTCCACCAGCCCCAGCATTTT. This encodes CASSLVGRGFHQPQHF. This chain uses TRBV7-8 with TRBJ1-5; D perhaps matches TRBD1 (6 bases). Germline V CDR1 and CDR2: SGHVS, FQNEAQ. There are 16 residues in the CDR3. V lost 1 base and J lost 7, with 17 bases in between. Drawing the rest from reference TRBV7-8 and TRBJ1-5, the complete variable domain is GAGVSQSPRYKVAKRGQDVALRCDPISGHVSLFWYQQALGQGPEFLTYFQNEAQLDKSGLPSDRFFAERPEGSVSTLKIQRTQQEDSAVYLCASSLVGRGFHQPQHFGDGTRLSIL.